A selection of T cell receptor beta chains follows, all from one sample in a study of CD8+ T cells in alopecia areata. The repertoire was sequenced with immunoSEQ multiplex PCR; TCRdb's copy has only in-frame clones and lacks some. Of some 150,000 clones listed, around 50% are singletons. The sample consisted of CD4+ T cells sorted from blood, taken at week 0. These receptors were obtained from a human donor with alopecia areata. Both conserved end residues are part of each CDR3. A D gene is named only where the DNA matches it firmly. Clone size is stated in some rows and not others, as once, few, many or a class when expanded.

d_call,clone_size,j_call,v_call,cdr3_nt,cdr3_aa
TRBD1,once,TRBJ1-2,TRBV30,TGTGCCTGGAGATGGACAGGCTTATCAATGTACACCTTC,CAWRWTGLSMYTF
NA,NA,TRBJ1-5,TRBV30,TGTGCCTGGAGCTCTCTGGGGAGTCAGCCCCAGCATTTT,CAWSSLGSQPQHF
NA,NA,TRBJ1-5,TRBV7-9,TGTGCCAGCAGCCCGGCGGGGGCGGGAAGCAATCAGCCCCAGCATTTT,CASSPAGAGSNQPQHF
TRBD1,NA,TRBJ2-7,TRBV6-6,TGTGCCAGCAGTACAACGGGACAGGGATCCTCCTACGAGCAGTACTTC,CASSTTGQGSSYEQYF
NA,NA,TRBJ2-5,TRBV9,TGTGCCAGCAGCGTAGGCTACGGGACCAAGGAGACCCAGTACTTC,CASSVGYGTKETQYF
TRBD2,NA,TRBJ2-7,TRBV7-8,TGTGCCAGCACCCCGGGACTAGCGGGGGCACACGAGCAGTACTTC,CASTPGLAGAHEQYF
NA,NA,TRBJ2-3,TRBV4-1,TGCGCCAGCAGCCAAGTGGAATCTGACGATACGCAGTATTTT,CASSQVESDDTQYF
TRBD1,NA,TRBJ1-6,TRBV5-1,TGCGCCAGCAGCTTGGGCGGGACAGATCGGAATTCACCCCTCCACTTT,CASSLGGTDRNSPLHF
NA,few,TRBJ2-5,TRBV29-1,TGCAGCGCCCAGCCAGCGGGCAGGGAGACCCAGTACTTC,CSAQPAGRETQYF
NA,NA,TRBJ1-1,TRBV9,TGTGCCAGCAGCGTAGCTTGGCAGGGGAGTGGGGGCACTGAAGCTTTCTTT,CASSVAWQGSGGTEAFF
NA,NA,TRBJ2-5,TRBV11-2,TGTGCCAGCAGCTTAGCTGCGGGAGCGAGGGGGGAGACCCAGTACTTC,CASSLAAGARGETQYF
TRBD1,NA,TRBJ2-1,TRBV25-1,TGTGCCAGCCTCCAGGACAGGGGGCCCAATGAGCAGTTCTTC,CASLQDRGPNEQFF
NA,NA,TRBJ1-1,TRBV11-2,TGTGCCAGCAGCTTTCTGGGGGGTGAAGCTTTCTTT,CASSFLGGEAFF
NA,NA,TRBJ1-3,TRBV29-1,TGCAGCGCCAGAGAGTTCTCTGGAAACACCATATATTTT,CSAREFSGNTIYF
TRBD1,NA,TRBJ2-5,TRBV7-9,TGTGCCAGCAGCTACCGACAGGGGGCAGAAGAGACCCAGTACTTC,CASSYRQGAEETQYF
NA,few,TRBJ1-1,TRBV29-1,TGCAGCGGTGGGACGGCTGAAGCTTTCTTT,CSGGTAEAFF
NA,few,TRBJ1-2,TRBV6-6,TGTGCCAGCAGTACCCCCGGGGGGCTCAACAACTATGGCTACACCTTC,CASSTPGGLNNYGYTF
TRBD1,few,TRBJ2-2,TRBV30,TGTGCCTGGACCGCGACAGGGAAGACCGGGGAGCTGTTTTTT,CAWTATGKTGELFF
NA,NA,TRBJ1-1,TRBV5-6,TGTGCCAGCAGCTTGGAGTTGGGGCGGACTGAAGCTTTCTTT,CASSLELGRTEAFF
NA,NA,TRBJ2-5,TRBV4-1,TGCGCCAGCAGCGCCCCTGAGGTGGGACTCCAAGAGACCCAGTACTTC,CASSAPEVGLQETQYF
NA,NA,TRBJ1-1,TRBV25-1,TGTGCCAGCAGTGGTTACAGGGAATCTGAAGCTTTCTTT,CASSGYRESEAFF
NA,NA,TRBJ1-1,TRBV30,TGTGCCTGGACCCCCCAAGGCCCGACTGAAGCTTTCTTT,CAWTPQGPTEAFF
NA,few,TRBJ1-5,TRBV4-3,TGCGCCAGCAGCCAACGGCACGATAGCAATCAGCCCCAGCATTTT,CASSQRHDSNQPQHF
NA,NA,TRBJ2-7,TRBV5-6,TGTGCCAGCAGCTTGTGGTGGCAGGGGCCCTACGAGCAGTACTTC,CASSLWWQGPYEQYF
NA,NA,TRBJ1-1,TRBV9,TGTGCCAGCAGCTTCCACGGTCCTGAAGCTTTCTTT,CASSFHGPEAFF
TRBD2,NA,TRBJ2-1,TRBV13,TGTGCCAGCGGTCGGATAGCGGGGGGAAACTCCTACAATGAGCAGTTCTTC,CASGRIAGGNSYNEQFF
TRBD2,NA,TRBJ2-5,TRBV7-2,TGTGCCAGCAGCCGGCACAGAACATCCAGCGGGGGGGCCGGGGAGACCCAGTACTTC,CASSRHRTSSGGAGETQYF
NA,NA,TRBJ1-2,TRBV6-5,TGTGCCAGCACTAGAGGCAGGGGAGGGCATGGCTACACCTTC,CASTRGRGGHGYTF
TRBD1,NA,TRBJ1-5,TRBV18,TGTGCCAGCTCCCAAGGGACAGACAATCAGCCCCAGCATTTT,CASSQGTDNQPQHF
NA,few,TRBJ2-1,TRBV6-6,TGTGCCAGCAGTTTCCTCGACAATGAGCAGTTCTTC,CASSFLDNEQFF
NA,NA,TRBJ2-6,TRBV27,TGTGCCAGCAGTTTATTGCAGGGGAGCTCCGGGGCCAACGTCCTGACTTTC,CASSLLQGSSGANVLTF
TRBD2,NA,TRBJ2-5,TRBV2,TGTGCCAGCAGTCTAGCGGTCCAAGAGACCCAGTACTTC,CASSLAVQETQYF
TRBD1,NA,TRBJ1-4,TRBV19,TGTGCCAGTAGTTTCGGGACAGGAATAGGCGAAAAACTGTTTTTT,CASSFGTGIGEKLFF
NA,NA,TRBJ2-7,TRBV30,TGTGCCTGGAGTTCCCAGGGCGGCTACGAGCAGTACTTC,CAWSSQGGYEQYF
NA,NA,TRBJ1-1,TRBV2,TGTGCCAGCCTGGACAGTGGCTTTGACAAACTTGAAGCTTTCTTT,CASLDSGFDKLEAFF
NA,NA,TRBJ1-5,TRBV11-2,TGTGCCAGCAGCTTAATGGCAGATCAGCCCCAGCATTTT,CASSLMADQPQHF
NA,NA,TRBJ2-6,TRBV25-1,TGTGCCAGCAGTTATCGACGAGTTGGCTCTGGGGCCAACGTCCTGACTTTC,CASSYRRVGSGANVLTF
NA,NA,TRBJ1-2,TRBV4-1,TGCGCCAGCAGCCCCCAAGACAGGCTAGAAGGGGGCTACACCTTC,CASSPQDRLEGGYTF
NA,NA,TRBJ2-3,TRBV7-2,TGTGCCAGCAGCCCTGATCGGGGCCGCACAGATACGCAGTATTTT,CASSPDRGRTDTQYF
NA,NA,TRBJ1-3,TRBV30,TGTGCCTGGAGTCGAGGAAACACCATATATTTT,CAWSRGNTIYF
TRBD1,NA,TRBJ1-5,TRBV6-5,TGTGCCAGCAGCTCCATGACAGGGCACAATCAGCCCCAGCATTTT,CASSSMTGHNQPQHF
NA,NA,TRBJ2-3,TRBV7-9,TGTGCCAGCAGCGACCGGGACTTAAAGTATACGCAGTATTTT,CASSDRDLKYTQYF
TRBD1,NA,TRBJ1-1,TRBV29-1,TGCAGCGTCGGGACAGGGCTTTTCACTGAAGCTTTCTTT,CSVGTGLFTEAFF
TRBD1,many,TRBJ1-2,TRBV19,TGTGCCAGTACCCTTGGGACAGGGATGAACTATGGCTACACCTTC,CASTLGTGMNYGYTF
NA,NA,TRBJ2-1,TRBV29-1,TGCAGCGTGCGAGGACGGGACTTATACAATGAGCAGTTCTTC,CSVRGRDLYNEQFF
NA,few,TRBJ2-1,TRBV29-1,TGCAGCGTTGAGACCGGGACGGCCTACAATGAGCAGTTCTTC,CSVETGTAYNEQFF
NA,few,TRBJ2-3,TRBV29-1,TGCAGCGTTGAGCAGGGGAGCACAGATACGCAGTATTTT,CSVEQGSTDTQYF
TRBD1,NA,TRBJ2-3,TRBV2,TGTGCCAGCAGGCCCTCCGGCCAGGGGGTAGATACGCAGTATTTT,CASRPSGQGVDTQYF
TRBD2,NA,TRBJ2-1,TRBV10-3,TGTGCCGCTACGACTAGCTATGAGCAGTTCTTC,CAATTSYEQFF
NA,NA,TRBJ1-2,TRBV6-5,TGTGCCAGCAGTTACTCCGACAGAAGCAGGGGCTACACCTTC,CASSYSDRSRGYTF
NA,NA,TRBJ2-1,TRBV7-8,TGTGCCAGCAGCTTAGGGGGGCCAAGTGAGCAGTTCTTC,CASSLGGPSEQFF
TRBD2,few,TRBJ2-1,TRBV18,TGTGCCAGCTCATCCGGTTGGACTAGCGGAAACAATGAGCAGTTCTTC,CASSSGWTSGNNEQFF